Listed below are T cell receptor beta chains from one sample, sequenced in a study of T cells after yellow fever vaccination. A single record per CDR3 protein comes from TCRdb applying MiXCR to the 5' RACE reads. The table includes just under 600,000 distinct CDR3 sequences, roughly 13% detected once. Here the sequenced sample was PBMCs, taken on the day of the yellow fever booster vaccination. The receptor set was obtained from a man younger than 45 who received the YFV17D yellow fever vaccine. The CDR3 runs from the conserved cysteine through the conserved F or W. A D gene is named only where the DNA matches it firmly. Size values are once, few and many counts, or a class for expanded clones, and some rows have none.

j_call v_call clone_size d_call cdr3_aa cdr3_nt
TRBJ1-2 TRBV10-3 few . CAISEYINYGYTF TGTGCCATCAGTGAATACATTAACTATGGCTACACCTTC
TRBJ2-2 TRBV25-1 . . CASGTITGELFF TGTGCCAGTGGGACAATCACCGGGGAGCTGTTTTTT
TRBJ1-1 TRBV12-3/TRBV12-4 few TRBD1 CASGDRGETEAFF TGTGCCAGCGGGGACAGGGGGGAGACTGAAGCTTTCTTT
TRBJ2-1 TRBV20-1 many . CSAREWGSKQFF TGCAGTGCTAGAGAGTGGGGTAGCAAGCAGTTCTTC
TRBJ2-5 TRBV15 many . CATSKGQGQETQYF TGTGCCACCAGCAAGGGTCAGGGGCAAGAGACCCAGTACTTC
TRBJ1-4 TRBV20-1 few TRBD1 CSADRDRNNEKLFF TGCAGTGCTGACCGGGACAGAAATAATGAAAAACTGTTTTTT
TRBJ1-1 TRBV28 . . CASSLIEYTEAFF TGTGCCAGCAGTTTAATAGAGTACACTGAAGCTTTCTTT
TRBJ2-2 TRBV5-6 . . CASSPTVTGELFF TGTGCCAGCAGCCCCACAGTTACCGGGGAGCTGTTTTTT
TRBJ2-1 TRBV28 . TRBD2 CATSGGAGGLREQFF TGTGCCACCAGCGGGGGGGCGGGAGGCCTCAGAGAGCAGTTCTTC
TRBJ2-1 TRBV5-4 few TRBD2 CASSFRGRSYNEQFF TGTGCCAGCAGCTTTCGCGGGAGGTCCTACAATGAGCAGTTCTTC
TRBJ1-5 TRBV6-2/TRBV6-3 . TRBD1 CASSWDSYQPQHF TGTGCCAGCTCCTGGGACAGTTATCAGCCCCAGCATTTT
TRBJ2-7 TRBV5-1 . TRBD1 CASSLEDRVYEQYF TGCGCCAGCAGCTTGGAGGACAGGGTTTACGAGCAGTACTTC
TRBJ1-6 TRBV4-3 . . CASSQARDPRSPLHF TGCGCCAGCAGCCAAGCTCGGGACCCGAGGTCACCCCTCCACTTT
TRBJ2-1 TRBV7-2 . TRBD2 CASRIGRTYNEQFF TGTGCCAGCAGAATCGGGAGGACCTACAATGAGCAGTTCTTC
TRBJ2-7 TRBV7-9 many TRBD1 CASSPRDSDYEQYF TGTGCCAGCAGCCCCCGGGACAGTGATTACGAGCAGTACTTC
TRBJ2-4 TRBV3-1 . . CASSQSGLKNIQYF TGTGCCAGCAGCCAATCAGGGCTCAAAAACATTCAGTACTTC
TRBJ1-4 TRBV7-9 . . CASNPRGEKLFF TGTGCCAGCAACCCGAGAGGTGAAAAACTGTTTTTT
TRBJ2-2 TRBV3-1 many TRBD1 CASRTGTGELFF TGTGCCAGCCGGACAGGGACCGGGGAGCTGTTTTTT
TRBJ2-1 TRBV7-2 few TRBD2 CASSLYGRAFNEQFF TGTGCCAGCAGCTTATACGGGAGGGCCTTCAATGAGCAGTTCTTC
TRBJ1-4 TRBV29-1 few . CSVMEGDNEKLFF TGCAGCGTGATGGAGGGAGACAATGAAAAACTGTTTTTT
TRBJ2-1 TRBV12-3/TRBV12-4 few . CASSLGQTSEQFF TGTGCCAGCAGTTTGGGCCAGACGAGTGAGCAGTTCTTC
TRBJ1-6 TRBV6-2/TRBV6-3 . TRBD1 CASRTGEESPLHF TGTGCCAGCCGGACAGGGGAGGAATCACCCCTCCACTTT
TRBJ2-7 TRBV5-5 . TRBD1 CASSSEPRAGQGTVPYF TGTGCCAGCAGCTCGGAACCGAGGGCGGGACAGGGAACAGTTCCGTACTTC
TRBJ2-2 TRBV20-1 . . CSGWRAENTGELFF TGCAGCGGTTGGCGAGCGGAGAACACCGGGGAGCTGTTTTTT
TRBJ2-5 TRBV7-2 . TRBD1 CASSSSGTGKATQYF TGTGCCAGCAGCTCGTCCGGGACAGGGAAGGCGACCCAGTACTTC
TRBJ1-5 TRBV7-9 . . CASSSRGDLNQPQHF TGTGCCAGCAGCTCACGCGGGGACCTTAATCAGCCCCAGCATTTT
TRBJ1-1 TRBV7-9 many . CASSSPHTGIPEAFF TGTGCCAGCAGCTCCCCTCACACAGGGATACCTGAAGCTTTCTTT
TRBJ2-3 TRBV20-1 many TRBD1 CSATGGADTQYF TGCAGTGCTACAGGGGGAGCAGATACGCAGTATTTT
TRBJ2-3 TRBV24-1 few . CATSGGRSQYF TGTGCCACCAGTGGGGGACGTTCGCAGTATTTT
TRBJ1-1 TRBV7-2 many . CASSWISRDEAFF TGTGCCAGCAGCTGGATCTCCCGGGATGAAGCTTTCTTT
TRBJ2-1 TRBV5-1 . TRBD2 CASTIGSGGNHNEQFF TGCGCCAGCACCATCGGTAGCGGGGGGAACCACAATGAGCAGTTCTTC
TRBJ2-3 TRBV20-1 few . CSAPTAASTNTQYF TGCAGTGCCCCTACTGCAGCGTCTACAAATACGCAGTATTTT
TRBJ2-3 TRBV29-1 few TRBD2 CSAAAYWSGRTDTQYF TGCAGCGCCGCGGCGTATTGGAGCGGGAGAACAGATACGCAGTATTTT
TRBJ2-3 TRBV10-1 few . CASSTLDTQYF TGCGCCAGCAGTACGTTGGATACGCAGTATTTT
TRBJ2-1 TRBV7-2 few . CASSYGAGSYNEQFF TGTGCCAGCAGCTACGGAGCGGGCTCCTACAATGAGCAGTTCTTC
TRBJ2-7 TRBV20-1 . . CSARVQGKTYEQYF TGCAGTGCTAGGGTACAGGGAAAGACCTACGAGCAGTACTTC
TRBJ1-2 TRBV20-1 . . CSATPGDYGYTF TGCAGTGCCACCCCAGGAGACTATGGCTACACCTTC
TRBJ2-3 TRBV4-3 . TRBD1 CASSQQGEPTDTQYF TGCGCCAGCAGCCAACAGGGGGAACCCACAGATACGCAGTATTTT
TRBJ2-3 TRBV20-1 few TRBD2 CSASGSLTSGSTDTQYF TGCAGTGCTTCCGGGTCCCTCACTAGCGGGAGCACAGATACGCAGTATTTT
TRBJ2-1 TRBV7-9 few . CASSLAWPAVNNEQFF TGTGCCAGCAGCTTAGCGTGGCCAGCGGTGAACAATGAGCAGTTCTTC
TRBJ2-1 TRBV24-1 few . CATSENRGGAYNEQFF TGTGCCACCAGTGAAAACAGGGGGGGGGCCTACAATGAGCAGTTCTTC
TRBJ2-7 TRBV5-5 . . CASSLGPQEAYEQYF TGTGCCAGCAGCTTGGGACCACAGGAGGCCTACGAGCAGTACTTC
TRBJ2-1 TRBV21-1 . . CASSKAVANEQFF TGTGCCAGCAGCAAAGCGGTAGCCAATGAGCAGTTCTTC
TRBJ2-5 TRBV5-1 . . CASSLKSGQETQYF TGCGCCAGCAGCTTGAAGTCAGGCCAAGAGACCCAGTACTTC
TRBJ2-3 TRBV5-1 . TRBD2 CASSLEGLAGADTQYF TGCGCCAGCAGCTTGGAGGGACTAGCGGGAGCAGATACGCAGTATTTT
TRBJ1-6 TRBV18 . . CASSLHRESNSPLHF TGTGCCAGCTCCCTTCACAGGGAGAGTAATTCACCCCTCCACTTT
TRBJ1-6 TRBV10-3 many . CATGVAGNNSPLHF TGTGCCACTGGCGTAGCGGGGAATAATTCACCCCTCCACTTT
TRBJ1-1 TRBV3-1 . TRBD1 CASSQLGQGGSEAFF TGTGCCAGCAGCCAACTTGGACAGGGGGGATCTGAAGCTTTCTTT
TRBJ2-2 TRBV10-3 . . CATGKNNELNTELFF TGTGCCACTGGCAAAAACAATGAACTGAATACGGAGCTGTTTTTT
TRBJ2-3 TRBV19 . TRBD2 CASSPRQKTSVGTDTQYF TGTGCCAGTAGCCCACGGCAGAAGACTAGCGTCGGCACAGATACGCAGTATTTT
TRBJ2-7 TRBV5-1 many . CASRGTAYEQYF TGCGCCAGCAGGGGGACGGCCTACGAGCAGTACTTC
TRBJ1-5 TRBV20-1 . . CSASAGQPQHF TGCAGTGCTAGTGCGGGTCAGCCCCAGCATTTT
TRBJ1-5 TRBV6-2/TRBV6-3 few . CASSYSSVGQPQHF TGTGCCAGCAGTTACTCCTCCGTCGGACAGCCCCAGCATTTT
TRBJ2-3 TRBV9 few TRBD2 CASSPRTGTSGRSSTDTQYF TGTGCCAGCAGCCCTCGGACCGGGACTAGCGGGCGATCTAGCACAGATACGCAGTATTTT
TRBJ2-6 TRBV7-2 few . CASSPINVLTF TGTGCCAGCAGCCCTATCAACGTCCTGACTTTC
TRBJ2-1 TRBV9 few . CASSEGVPSYNEQFF TGTGCCAGCAGCGAGGGGGTACCGTCCTACAATGAGCAGTTCTTC
TRBJ2-7 TRBV5-1 many . CASSSGTSLEQYF TGCGCCAGCAGCTCCGGGACCTCTCTCGAGCAGTACTTC
TRBJ2-1 TRBV11-2 few . CASSLVGDLLLNEQFF TGTGCCAGCAGCTTAGTTGGGGACTTGTTGCTTAATGAGCAGTTCTTC